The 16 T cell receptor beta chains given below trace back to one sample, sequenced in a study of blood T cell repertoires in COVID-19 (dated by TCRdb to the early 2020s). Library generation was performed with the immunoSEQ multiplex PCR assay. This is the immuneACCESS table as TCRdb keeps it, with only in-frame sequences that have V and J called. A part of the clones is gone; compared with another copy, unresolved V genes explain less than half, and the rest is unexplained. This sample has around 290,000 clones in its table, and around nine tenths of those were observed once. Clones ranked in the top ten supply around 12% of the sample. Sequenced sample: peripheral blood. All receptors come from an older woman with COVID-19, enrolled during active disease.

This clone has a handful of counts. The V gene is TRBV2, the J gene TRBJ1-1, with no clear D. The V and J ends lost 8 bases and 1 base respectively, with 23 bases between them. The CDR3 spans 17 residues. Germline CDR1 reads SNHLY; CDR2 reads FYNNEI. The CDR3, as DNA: TGTGCCAGCCTTCGGACGCCTAGAGGGTGGGAGAACACTGAAGCTTTCTTT. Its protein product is CASLRTPRGWENTEAFF. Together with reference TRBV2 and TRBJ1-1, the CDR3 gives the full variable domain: EPEVTQTPSHQVTQMGQEVILRCVPISNHLYFYWYRQILGQKVEFLVSFYNNEISEKSEIFDDQFSVERPDGSNFTLKIRSTKLEDSAMYFCASLRTPRGWENTEAFFGQGTRLTVV.

CDR3 sequence (DNA): TGTGCCATCAGTGGCCTCGACAGGGATGGCTACACCTTC. As protein: CAISGLDRDGYTF. The chain has TRBV10-3 and TRBJ1-2; 7 bases map to TRBD1. The CDR3 spans 13 residues. V lost 4 bases to trimming and J lost 6 bases; unmatched junction nucleotides: 5. Germline V gives CDR1 ENHRY, CDR2 SYGVKD.

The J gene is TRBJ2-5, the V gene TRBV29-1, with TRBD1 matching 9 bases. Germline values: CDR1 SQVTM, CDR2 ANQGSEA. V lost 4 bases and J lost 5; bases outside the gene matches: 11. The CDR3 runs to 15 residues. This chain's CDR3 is CSVGVGQGPGETQYF. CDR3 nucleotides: TGCAGCGTTGGGGTGGGACAGGGTCCGGGGGAGACCCAGTACTTC.

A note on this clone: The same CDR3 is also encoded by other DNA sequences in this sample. The CDR3 loop is CASSSRGETQYF. In DNA form, the CDR3 reads TGTGCCAGCAGCTCCCGCGGAGAGACCCAGTACTTC. The J gene is TRBJ2-5, the V gene TRBV7-6, with unresolved D. This CDR3 comprises 12 residues. In germline, CDR1 is SGHVS, CDR2 FNYEAQ. Between the trimmed V and J ends, which lost 4 bases and 4 bases, there was a span of 7 bases.

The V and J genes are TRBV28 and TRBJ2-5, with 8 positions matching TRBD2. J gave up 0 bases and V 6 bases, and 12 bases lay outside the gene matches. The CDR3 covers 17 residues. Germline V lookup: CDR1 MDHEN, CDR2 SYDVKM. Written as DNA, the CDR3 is TGTGCCAGCAGGCGGCCTCTCCTAGCGGGTGACCAAGAGACCCAGTACTTC. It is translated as CASRRPLLAGDQETQYF.

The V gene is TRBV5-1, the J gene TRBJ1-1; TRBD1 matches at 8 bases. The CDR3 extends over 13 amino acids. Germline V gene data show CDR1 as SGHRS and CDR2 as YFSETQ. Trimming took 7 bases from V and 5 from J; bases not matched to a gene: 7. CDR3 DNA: TGCGCCAGCCATGGACAGGGCAGAACTGAAGCTTTCTTT. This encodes CASHGQGRTEAFF.

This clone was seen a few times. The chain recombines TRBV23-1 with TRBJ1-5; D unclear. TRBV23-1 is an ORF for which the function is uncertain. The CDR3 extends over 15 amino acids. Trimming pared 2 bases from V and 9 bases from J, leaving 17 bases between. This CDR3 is CASSQNRQDRWPQHF. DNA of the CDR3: TGCGCCAGCAGTCAAAACCGGCAGGATCGGTGGCCCCAGCATTTT.

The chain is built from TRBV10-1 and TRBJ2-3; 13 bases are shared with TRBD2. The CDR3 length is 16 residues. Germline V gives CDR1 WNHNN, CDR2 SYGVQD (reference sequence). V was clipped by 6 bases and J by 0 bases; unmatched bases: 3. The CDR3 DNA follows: TGCGCCAGCAGCCCGGGACTAGCGGGAAGCACAGATACGCAGTATTTT. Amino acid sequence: CASSPGLAGSTDTQYF.

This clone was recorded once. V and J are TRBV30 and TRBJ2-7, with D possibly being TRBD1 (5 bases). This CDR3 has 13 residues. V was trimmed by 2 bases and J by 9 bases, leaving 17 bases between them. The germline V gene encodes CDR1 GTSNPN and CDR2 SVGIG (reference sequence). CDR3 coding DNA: TGTGCCTGGAGTCCGGACATGGCCGTGGGGCAGTACTTC. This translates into CAWSPDMAVGQYF.

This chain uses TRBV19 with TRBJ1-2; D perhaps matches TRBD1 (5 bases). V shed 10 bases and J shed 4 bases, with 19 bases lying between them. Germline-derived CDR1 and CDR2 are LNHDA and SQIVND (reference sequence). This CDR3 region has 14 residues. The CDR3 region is CATAGPALAYGYTF. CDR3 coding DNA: TGTGCCACCGCGGGGCCGGCCCTTGCCTATGGCTACACCTTC.

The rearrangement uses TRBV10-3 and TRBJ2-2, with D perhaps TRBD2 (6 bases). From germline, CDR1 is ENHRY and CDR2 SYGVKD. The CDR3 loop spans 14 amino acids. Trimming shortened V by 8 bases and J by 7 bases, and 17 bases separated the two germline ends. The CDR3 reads CAIPDEMGGGELFF. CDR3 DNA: TGTGCCATCCCCGACGAGATGGGGGGCGGGGAGCTGTTTTTT.

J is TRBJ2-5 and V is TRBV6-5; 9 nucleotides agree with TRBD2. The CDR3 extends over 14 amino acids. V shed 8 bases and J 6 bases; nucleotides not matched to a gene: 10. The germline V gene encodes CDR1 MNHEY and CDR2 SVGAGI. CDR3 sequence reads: CASSAGGGVKTQYF. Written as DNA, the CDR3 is TGTGCCAGCTCGGCGGGGGGGGGCGTAAAGACCCAGTACTTC.

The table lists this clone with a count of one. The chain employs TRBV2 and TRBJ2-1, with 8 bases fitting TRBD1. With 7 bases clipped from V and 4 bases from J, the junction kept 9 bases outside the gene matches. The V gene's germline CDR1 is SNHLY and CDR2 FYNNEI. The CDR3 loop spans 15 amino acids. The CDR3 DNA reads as TGTGCCAGCATTAAGGGACAGGCGCTATACAATGAGCAGTTCTTC. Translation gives CASIKGQALYNEQFF.

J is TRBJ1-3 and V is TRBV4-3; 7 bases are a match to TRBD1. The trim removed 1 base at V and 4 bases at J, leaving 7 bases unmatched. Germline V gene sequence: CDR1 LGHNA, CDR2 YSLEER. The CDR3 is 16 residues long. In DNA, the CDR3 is TGCGCCAGCAGCCAAGGCCTGGGACAGATAGGAAACACCATATATTTT. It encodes CASSQGLGQIGNTIYF.

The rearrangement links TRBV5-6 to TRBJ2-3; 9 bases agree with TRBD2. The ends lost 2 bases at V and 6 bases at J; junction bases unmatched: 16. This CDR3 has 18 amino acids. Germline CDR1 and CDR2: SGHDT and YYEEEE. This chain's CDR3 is CASSFGIERGAGADTQYF. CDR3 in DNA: TGTGCCAGCAGCTTCGGGATAGAGCGGGGGGCCGGGGCGGATACGCAGTATTTT. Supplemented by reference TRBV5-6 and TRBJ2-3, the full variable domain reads DAGVTQSPTHLIKTRGQQVTLRCSPKSGHDTVSWYQQALGQGPQFIFQYYEEEERQRGNFPDRFSGHQFPNYSSELNVNALLLGDSALYLCASSFGIERGAGADTQYFGPGTRLTVL.

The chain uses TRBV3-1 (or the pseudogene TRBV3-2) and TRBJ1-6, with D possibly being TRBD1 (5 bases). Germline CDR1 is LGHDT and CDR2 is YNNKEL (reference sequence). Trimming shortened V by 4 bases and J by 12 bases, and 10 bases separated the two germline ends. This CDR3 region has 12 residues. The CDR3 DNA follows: TGTGCCAGCAGCCCGGACACGCGACCCCTCCACTTT. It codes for CASSPDTRPLHF.